One and the same sample provided the 3 T cell receptor beta chains below, sequenced in a study of CD8+ T cells in alopecia areata. The authors extracted RNA and reverse transcribed it into cDNA as the sequencing template. Generated by immunoSEQ multiplex PCR, the TCRdb table keeps only in-frame clones and is missing some. In total the sample includes more than 250,000 clones, none of them seen once. Sorting relied on CD4, CD8alpha, NKG2D, NKG2ACE and other markers applied to pooled cutaneous lymph node cells. The specimen was CD4+ T cells sorted from a lymph node. The origin of the receptors is a C3H/HeJ mouse with alopecia areata. The strain's MHC: H2-k.

This clone occurred a few times. The gene names here belong to mouse. The read terminates 4 residues ahead of where the CDR3 ends, so the germline J gene completes it. The chain has TRBV19 and TRBJ2-3; TRBD2 aligns across 12 bases. This CDR3 contains 18 residues. V shed 7 bases, J shed 0 bases, and the junction held 12 bases outside the gene matches. Germline V gives CDR1 FNHDT, CDR2 SITEND (reference sequence). The sequenced CDR3 bases are TGTGCCAGCCGTTCCCCTCCGGGACTGGGGGGAAGTGCAGAA. It is translated as CASRSPPGLGGSAE. In full, the CDR3 is CASRSPPGLGGSAETLYF.

Turning to this clone: Gene names follow the mouse nomenclature. The read gets to within 4 residues of the CDR3 end, and the germline J gene fills in the rest. V usage is TRBV19 and J usage is TRBJ2-3, with 7 bases that match TRBD1. The germline CDR1 and CDR2 sequences are FNHDT and SITEND (reference sequence). The CDR3 runs 14 residues. V gave up 6 bases and J gave up 0 bases; unmatched junction bases: 4. The DNA read from the CDR3 is TGTGCCAGCAAGGGACAGAATAGTGCAGAA. Its protein is CASKGQNSAE. The complete CDR3 reads CASKGQNSAETLYF. The whole variable domain, filled in from reference TRBV19 and TRBJ2-3, reads GGIITQTPKFLIGQEGQKLTLKCQQNFNHDTMYWYRQDSGKGLRLIYYSITENDLQKGDLSEGYDASREKKSSFSLTVTSAQKNEMAVFLCASKGQNSAETLYFGSGTRLTVL.

With respect to this clone: The genes and germline here are from mouse. The read ends 4 residues before the CDR3 terminus; that terminus is restored from the germline J gene. Other nucleotide sequences in the sample specify the same CDR3. The chain uses TRBV13-1 and TRBJ2-7; 10 bases fit TRBD2. The CDR3 consists of 15 residues. CDR1 and CDR2 (germline): NSHNY, SYGAGN. The DNA read from the CDR3 is TGTGCCAGCAGTGATGGTGGGACTGGGGCTTAT. Encoded protein: CASSDGGTGAY. The whole CDR3 sequence reads CASSDGGTGAYEQYF.